A selection of T cell receptor beta chains follows, all from one sample in a study of graft-versus-host responses after intestinal transplantation. Libraries were prepared by immunoSEQ multiplex PCR; TCRdb keeps only in-frame clonotypes and omits some of them. The data contain roughly 12,000 clones, approximately 84% of them seen just once; the ten biggest clones take up roughly 9%. The starting material was PBMCs, obtained roughly 310 days after intestinal transplant. The receptors come from a human patient who received an intestinal transplant, so some T cells may come from the graft donor. CDR3s include the opening cysteine and the closing phenylalanine or tryptophan. A D gene is named only where the DNA matches it firmly. Clone size is shown for a subset of rows, as once, few, many or a class of expanded clone.

TRBV6-4,.,14,TRBJ2-7,few,TGTGCCAGCAGTGGATCGACAGCCCTCTACGAGCAGTACTTC,CASSGSTALYEQYF
TRBV21-1,.,17,TRBJ2-7,.,TGTGCCAGCAGCAACGAACTAGCGGGAGTCTTCTCCTACGAGCAGTACTTC,CASSNELAGVFSYEQYF
TRBV10-3,.,13,TRBJ1-5,.,TGTGCCATCAGTGAGTCAGGTGGTCAGCCCCAGCATTTT,CAISESGGQPQHF
TRBV7-9,TRBD1,16,TRBJ2-1,once,TGTGCCAGCAGCTTAGTCTTCCGGGACAGGGGGAATGAGCAGTTCTTC,CASSLVFRDRGNEQFF
TRBV19,.,13,TRBJ1-2,.,TGTGCCAGTAGTCTTGGGGCCGGATATGGCTACACCTTC,CASSLGAGYGYTF
TRBV9,.,15,TRBJ1-2,.,TGTGCCAGCAGCTTCACCGACAGCCTTGGCTATGGCTACACCTTC,CASSFTDSLGYGYTF
TRBV11-2,TRBD2,17,TRBJ2-2,.,TGTGCCAGCAGCTCCTTAGCGGGATTAGCGTACACCGGGGAGCTGTTTTTT,CASSSLAGLAYTGELFF
TRBV28,.,13,TRBJ2-1,.,TGTGCCAGCAGGCCGTTGACATACAATGAGCAGTTCTTC,CASRPLTYNEQFF
TRBV7-8,.,16,TRBJ2-1,.,TGTGCCAGCAGCCTACGCCAGGGAGGTTTCTACAATGAGCAGTTCTTC,CASSLRQGGFYNEQFF
TRBV9,.,13,TRBJ1-1,.,TGTGCCAGCAGCGTAGAGGCAAGAGCTGAAGCTTTCTTT,CASSVEARAEAFF
TRBV5-1,TRBD2,18,TRBJ2-3,.,TGCGCCAGCAGCTCAGGGGTAGCGGGACAACCATACACAGATACGCAGTATTTT,CASSSGVAGQPYTDTQYF
TRBV19,.,14,TRBJ2-5,.,TGTGCCAGTAGTCCTCGGGCCCGGGGAGAGACCCAGTACTTC,CASSPRARGETQYF
TRBV6-5,.,15,TRBJ2-3,.,TGTGCCAGCAGTTACGAAGCGACGTCGCGGGATACGCAGTATTTT,CASSYEATSRDTQYF
TRBV5-3,TRBD2,17,TRBJ2-5,once,TGTGCCAGAAGCTTGGGACTAGCGGGATGGCACCAAGAGACCCAGTACTTC,CARSLGLAGWHQETQYF
TRBV4-1,.,14,TRBJ1-2,.,TGCGCCAGCAGCCAAGACGACAGATTATATGGCTACACCTTC,CASSQDDRLYGYTF
TRBV27,TRBD2,16,TRBJ2-7,.,TGTGCCAGCAGTCCCTTAATAGCGGGAGGGACCTACGAGCAGTACTTC,CASSPLIAGGTYEQYF
TRBV6-1,.,14,TRBJ2-5,.,TGTGCCAGCAGTGAACTGGCTAGTACTGGGACCCAGTACTTC,CASSELASTGTQYF
TRBV7-3,TRBD1,17,TRBJ2-4,.,TGTGCCAGCAGCAGGGGGCCGATTGTACTGGCCAAAAACATTCAGTACTTC,CASSRGPIVLAKNIQYF
TRBV5-5,TRBD1,16,TRBJ2-7,.,TGTGCCAGCAGCGGACTGACAGGGGGCTTTACCTACGAGCAGTACTTC,CASSGLTGGFTYEQYF